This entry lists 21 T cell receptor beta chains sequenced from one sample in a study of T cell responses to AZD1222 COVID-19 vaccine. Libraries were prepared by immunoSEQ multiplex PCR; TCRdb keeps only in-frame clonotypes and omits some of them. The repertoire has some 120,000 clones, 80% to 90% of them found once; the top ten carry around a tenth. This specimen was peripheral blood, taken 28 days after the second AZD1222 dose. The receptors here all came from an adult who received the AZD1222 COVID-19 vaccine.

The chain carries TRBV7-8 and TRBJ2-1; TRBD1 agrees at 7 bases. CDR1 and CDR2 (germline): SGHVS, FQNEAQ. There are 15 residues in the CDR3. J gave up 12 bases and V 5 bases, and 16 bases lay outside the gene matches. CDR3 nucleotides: TGTGCCAGCAGCGTAGAGGGGGCGGCGATGGTTGGGCAGTTCTTC. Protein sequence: CASSVEGAAMVGQFF. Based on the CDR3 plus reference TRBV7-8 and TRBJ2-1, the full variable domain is GAGVSQSPRYKVAKRGQDVALRCDPISGHVSLFWYQQALGQGPEFLTYFQNEAQLDKSGLPSDRFFAERPEGSVSTLKIQRTQQEDSAVYLCASSVEGAAMVGQFFGPGTRLTVL.

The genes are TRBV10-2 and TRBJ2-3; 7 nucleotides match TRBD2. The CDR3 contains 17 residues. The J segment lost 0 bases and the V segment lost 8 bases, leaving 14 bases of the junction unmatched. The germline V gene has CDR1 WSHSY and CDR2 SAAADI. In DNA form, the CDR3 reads TGCGCCAGCGACCCGACCTCCAGCGGGGATAGCACAGATACGCAGTATTTT. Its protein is CASDPTSSGDSTDTQYF.

The CDR3 DNA sequence: TGCAGCGTTGCTAGGGGTATCGGGACAGCTAACAATGAGCAGTTCTTC. Translated, it gives CSVARGIGTANNEQFF. This chain joins TRBV29-1 and TRBJ2-1, with 7 bases aligning to TRBD1. V lost 4 bases to trimming and J lost 5 bases; unmatched junction nucleotides: 14. The CDR3 contains 16 residues. Germline-derived CDR1 and CDR2 are SQVTM and ANQGSEA.

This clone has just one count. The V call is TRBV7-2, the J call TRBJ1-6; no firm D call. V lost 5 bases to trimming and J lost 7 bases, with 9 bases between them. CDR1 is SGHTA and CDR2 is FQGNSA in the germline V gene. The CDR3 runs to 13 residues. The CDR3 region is CASSPRPNSPLHF. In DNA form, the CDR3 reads TGTGCCAGCAGCCCCCGACCGAATTCACCCCTCCACTTT.

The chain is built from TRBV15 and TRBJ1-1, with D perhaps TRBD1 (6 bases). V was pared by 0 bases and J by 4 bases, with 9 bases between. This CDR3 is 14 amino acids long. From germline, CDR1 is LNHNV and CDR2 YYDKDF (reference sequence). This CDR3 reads CATSRDIGGTEAFF. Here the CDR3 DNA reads TGTGCCACCAGCAGAGATATAGGGGGCACTGAAGCTTTCTTT. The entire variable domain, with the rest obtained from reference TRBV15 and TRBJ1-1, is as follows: DAMVIQNPRYQVTQFGKPVTLSCSQTLNHNVMYWYQQKSSQAPKLLFHYYDKDFNNEADTPDNFQSRRPNTSFCFLDIRSPGLGDTAMYLCATSRDIGGTEAFFGQGTRLTVV.

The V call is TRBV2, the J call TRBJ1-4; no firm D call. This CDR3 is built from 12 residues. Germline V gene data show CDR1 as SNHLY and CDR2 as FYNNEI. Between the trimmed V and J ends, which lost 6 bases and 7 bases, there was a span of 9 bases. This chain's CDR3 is CASSIASEKLFF. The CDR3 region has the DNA TGTGCCAGCAGCATAGCCTCTGAAAAACTGTTTTTT.

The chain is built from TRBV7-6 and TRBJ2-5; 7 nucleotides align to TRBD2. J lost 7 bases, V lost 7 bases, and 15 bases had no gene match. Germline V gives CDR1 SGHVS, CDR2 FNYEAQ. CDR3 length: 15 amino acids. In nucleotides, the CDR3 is TGTGCCAGCATTCCCAGGTGGTGGCGGGGGACGACCCAGTACTTC. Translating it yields CASIPRWWRGTTQYF.

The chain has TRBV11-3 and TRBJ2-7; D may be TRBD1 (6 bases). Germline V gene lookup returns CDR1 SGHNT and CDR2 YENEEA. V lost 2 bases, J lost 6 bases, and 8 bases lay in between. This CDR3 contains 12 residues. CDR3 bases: TGTGCCAGCAGCTTATCAGGGGCCGAGCAGTACTTC. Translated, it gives CASSLSGAEQYF. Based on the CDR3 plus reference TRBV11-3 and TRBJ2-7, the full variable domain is EAGVVQSPRYKIIEKKQPVAFWCNPISGHNTLYWYLQNLGQGPELLIRYENEEAVDDSQLPKDRFSAERLKGVDSTLKIQPAELGDSAVYLCASSLSGAEQYFGPGTRLTVT.

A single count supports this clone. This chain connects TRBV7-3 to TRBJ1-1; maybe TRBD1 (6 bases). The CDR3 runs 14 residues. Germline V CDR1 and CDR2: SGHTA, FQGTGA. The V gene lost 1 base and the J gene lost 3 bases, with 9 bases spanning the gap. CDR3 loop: CASSLSPGDTEAFF. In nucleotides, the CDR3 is TGTGCCAGCAGCTTAAGTCCAGGGGACACTGAAGCTTTCTTT.

The CDR3 DNA reads TGTGCCAGCAGTCGGGACCCTTCCTACGAGCAGTACTTC. It is translated as CASSRDPSYEQYF. The V call is TRBV27, the J call TRBJ2-7; D tentatively fits TRBD1 or TRBD2 (5 bases each). The CDR3 runs to 13 residues. Between the trimmed V and J ends, which lost 5 bases and 1 base, there was a span of 9 bases. The germline CDR1 and CDR2 sequences are MNHEY and SMNVEV (reference sequence).

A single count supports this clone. The CDR3 spells CASSLALAEKGYTF. As DNA, the CDR3 is TGTGCCAGCAGCTTGGCCCTCGCGGAAAAAGGCTACACCTTC. The chain links TRBV5-5 to TRBJ1-2; D is ambiguous. This CDR3 contains 14 residues. The germline V gene has CDR1 SGHKS and CDR2 YYEKEE (reference sequence). V dropped 0 bases and J dropped 8 bases, with 14 bases sitting between them.

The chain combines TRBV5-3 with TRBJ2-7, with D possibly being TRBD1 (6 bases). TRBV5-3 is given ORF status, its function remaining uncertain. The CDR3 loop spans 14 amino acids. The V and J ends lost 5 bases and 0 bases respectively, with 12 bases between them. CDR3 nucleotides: TGTGCCAGAAGATGTGACAGGCGCTCCTACGAGCAGTACTTC. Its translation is CARRCDRRSYEQYF.

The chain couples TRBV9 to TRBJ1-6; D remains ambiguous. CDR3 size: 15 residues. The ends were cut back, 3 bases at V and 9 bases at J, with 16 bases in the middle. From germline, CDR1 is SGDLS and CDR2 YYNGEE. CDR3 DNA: TGTGCCAGCAGCGGGGAGACGGCCCGGGGTTCACCCCTCCACTTT. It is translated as CASSGETARGSPLHF.

The DNA for the CDR3 is TGCGCCAGCAGCTTGGCCAGTAACCTAAACACTGAAGCTTTCTTT. Protein product: CASSLASNLNTEAFF. The rearrangement uses TRBV5-1 and TRBJ1-1; D ambiguous. Trimming took 0 bases from V and 2 from J, leaving 11 bases between them. CDR1 is SGHRS and CDR2 is YFSETQ in the germline V gene. This CDR3 comprises 15 residues.

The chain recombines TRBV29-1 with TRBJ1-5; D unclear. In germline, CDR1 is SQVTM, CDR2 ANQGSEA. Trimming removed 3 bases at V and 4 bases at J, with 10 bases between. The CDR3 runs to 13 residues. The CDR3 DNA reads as TGCAGCGTTGATTCGGGTTGGAATCAGCCCCAGCATTTT. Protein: CSVDSGWNQPQHF.

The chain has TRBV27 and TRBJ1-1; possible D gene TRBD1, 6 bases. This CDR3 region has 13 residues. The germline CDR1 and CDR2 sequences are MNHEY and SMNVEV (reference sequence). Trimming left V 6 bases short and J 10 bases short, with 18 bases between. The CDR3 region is CASRGMTGLGAFF. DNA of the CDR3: TGTGCCAGCAGGGGGATGACAGGCCTGGGAGCTTTCTTT.

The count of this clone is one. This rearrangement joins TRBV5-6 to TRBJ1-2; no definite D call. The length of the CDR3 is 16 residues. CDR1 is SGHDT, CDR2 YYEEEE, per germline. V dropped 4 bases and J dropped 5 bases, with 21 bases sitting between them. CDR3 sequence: CASSPTILHVRYGYTF. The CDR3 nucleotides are TGTGCCAGCAGCCCCACCATCTTACACGTACGTTATGGCTACACCTTC. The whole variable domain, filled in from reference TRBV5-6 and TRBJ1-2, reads DAGVTQSPTHLIKTRGQQVTLRCSPKSGHDTVSWYQQALGQGPQFIFQYYEEEERQRGNFPDRFSGHQFPNYSSELNVNALLLGDSALYLCASSPTILHVRYGYTFGSGTRLTVV.

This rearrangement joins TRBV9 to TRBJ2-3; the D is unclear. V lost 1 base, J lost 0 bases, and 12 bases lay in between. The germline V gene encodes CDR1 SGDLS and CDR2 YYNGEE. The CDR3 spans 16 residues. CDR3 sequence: CASSVKVAVSTDTQYF. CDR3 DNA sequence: TGTGCCAGCAGCGTAAAGGTTGCGGTGAGCACAGATACGCAGTATTTT.

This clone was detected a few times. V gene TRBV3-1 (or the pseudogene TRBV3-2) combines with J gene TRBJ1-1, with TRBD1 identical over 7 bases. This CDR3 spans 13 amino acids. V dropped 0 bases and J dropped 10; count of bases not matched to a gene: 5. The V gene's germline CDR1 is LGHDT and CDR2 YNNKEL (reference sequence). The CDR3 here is CASSQDRRGRAFF. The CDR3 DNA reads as TGTGCCAGCAGCCAAGATCGTAGGGGGCGAGCTTTCTTT.

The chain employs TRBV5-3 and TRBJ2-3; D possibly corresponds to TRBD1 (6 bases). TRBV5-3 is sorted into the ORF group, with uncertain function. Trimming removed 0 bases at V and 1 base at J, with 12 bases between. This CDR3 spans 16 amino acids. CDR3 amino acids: CARSLETGGGTDTQYF. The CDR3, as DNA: TGTGCCAGAAGCTTGGAGACAGGTGGGGGCACAGATACGCAGTATTTT.

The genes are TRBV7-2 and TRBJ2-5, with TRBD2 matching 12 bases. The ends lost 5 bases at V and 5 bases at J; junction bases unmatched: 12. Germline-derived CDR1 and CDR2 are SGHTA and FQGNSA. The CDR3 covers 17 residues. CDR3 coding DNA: TGTGCCAGCAGCGTGACTAGCGGGGGCGGCGGCGGGGAGACCCAGTACTTC. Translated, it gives CASSVTSGGGGGETQYF.